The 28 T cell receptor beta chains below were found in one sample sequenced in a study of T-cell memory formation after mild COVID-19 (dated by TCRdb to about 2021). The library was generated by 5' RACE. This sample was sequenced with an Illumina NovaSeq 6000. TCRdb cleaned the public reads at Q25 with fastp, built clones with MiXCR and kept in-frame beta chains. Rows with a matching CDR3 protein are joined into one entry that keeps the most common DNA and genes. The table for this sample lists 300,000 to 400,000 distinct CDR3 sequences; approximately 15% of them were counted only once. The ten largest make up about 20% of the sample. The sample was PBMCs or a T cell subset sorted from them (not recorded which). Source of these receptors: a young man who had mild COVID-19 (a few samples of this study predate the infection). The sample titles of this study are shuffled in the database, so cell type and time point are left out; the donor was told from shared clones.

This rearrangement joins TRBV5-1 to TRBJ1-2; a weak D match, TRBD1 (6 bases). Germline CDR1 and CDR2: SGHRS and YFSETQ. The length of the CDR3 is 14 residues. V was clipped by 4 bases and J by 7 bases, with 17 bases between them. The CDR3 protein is CASSRGGNIGGYTF. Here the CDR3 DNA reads TGCGCCAGCAGCAGAGGGGGGAACATCGGTGGCTACACCTTC.

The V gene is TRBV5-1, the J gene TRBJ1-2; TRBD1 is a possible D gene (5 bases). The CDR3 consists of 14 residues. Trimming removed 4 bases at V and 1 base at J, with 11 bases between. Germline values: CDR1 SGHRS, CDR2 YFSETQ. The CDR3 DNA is TGCGCCAGCAGCCTGGGACCAGTTAACTATGGCTACACCTTC. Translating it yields CASSLGPVNYGYTF.

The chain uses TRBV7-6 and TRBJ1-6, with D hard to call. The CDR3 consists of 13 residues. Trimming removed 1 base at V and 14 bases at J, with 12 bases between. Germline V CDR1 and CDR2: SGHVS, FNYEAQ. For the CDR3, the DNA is TGTGCCAGCAGCTTAGAGGTCGATGGATCCCTCCACTTT. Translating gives CASSLEVDGSLHF.

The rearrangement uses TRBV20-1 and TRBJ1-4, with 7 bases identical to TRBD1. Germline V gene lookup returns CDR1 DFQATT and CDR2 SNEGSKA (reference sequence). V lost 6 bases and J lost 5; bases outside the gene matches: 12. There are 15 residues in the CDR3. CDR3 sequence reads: CSAQGQRNRNEKLFF. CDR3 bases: TGCAGTGCCCAGGGACAGCGAAACCGCAATGAAAAACTGTTTTTT.

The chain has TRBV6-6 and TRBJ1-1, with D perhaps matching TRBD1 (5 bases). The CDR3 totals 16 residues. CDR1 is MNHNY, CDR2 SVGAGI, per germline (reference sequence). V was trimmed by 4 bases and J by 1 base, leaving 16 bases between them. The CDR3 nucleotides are TGTGCCAGCAGTTCAGCACAGGTGAACCCGAACACTGAAGCTTTCTTT. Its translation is CASSSAQVNPNTEAFF.

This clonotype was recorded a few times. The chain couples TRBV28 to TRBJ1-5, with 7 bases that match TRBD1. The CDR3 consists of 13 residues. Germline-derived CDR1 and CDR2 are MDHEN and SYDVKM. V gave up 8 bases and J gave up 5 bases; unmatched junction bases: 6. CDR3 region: CASLGTDYQPQHF. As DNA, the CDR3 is TGTGCCAGCCTCGGGACAGATTATCAGCCCCAGCATTTT. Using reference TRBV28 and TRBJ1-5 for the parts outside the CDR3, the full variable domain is DVKVTQSSRYLVKRTGEKVFLECVQDMDHENMFWYRQDPGLGLRLIYFSYDVKMKEKGDIPEGYSVSREKKERFSLILESASTNQTSMYLCASLGTDYQPQHFGDGTRLSIL.

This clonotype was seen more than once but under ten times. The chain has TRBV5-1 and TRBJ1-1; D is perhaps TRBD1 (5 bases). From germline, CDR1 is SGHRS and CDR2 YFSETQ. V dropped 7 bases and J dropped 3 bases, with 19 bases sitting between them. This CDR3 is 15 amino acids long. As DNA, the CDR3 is TGCGCCAGCGGCTCCACAGGCCGTCCCCACACTGAAGCTTTCTTT. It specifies CASGSTGRPHTEAFF.

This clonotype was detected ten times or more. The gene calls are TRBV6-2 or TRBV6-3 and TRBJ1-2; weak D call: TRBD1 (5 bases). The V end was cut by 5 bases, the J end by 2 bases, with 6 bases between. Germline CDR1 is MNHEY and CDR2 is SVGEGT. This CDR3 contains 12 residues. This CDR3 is CASSQGNYGYTF. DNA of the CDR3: TGTGCCAGCAGTCAGGGAAACTATGGCTACACCTTC.

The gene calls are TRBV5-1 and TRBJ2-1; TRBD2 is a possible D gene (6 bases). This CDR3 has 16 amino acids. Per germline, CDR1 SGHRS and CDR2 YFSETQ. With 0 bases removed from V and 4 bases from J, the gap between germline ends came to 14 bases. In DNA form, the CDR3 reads TGCGCCAGCAGCTTGGATGGAGGGACGAATTACAATGAGCAGTTCTTC. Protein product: CASSLDGGTNYNEQFF.

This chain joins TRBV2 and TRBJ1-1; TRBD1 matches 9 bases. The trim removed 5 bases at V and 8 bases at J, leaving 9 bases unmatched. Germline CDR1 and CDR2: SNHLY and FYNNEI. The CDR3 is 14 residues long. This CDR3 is CASSIGQGFREAFF. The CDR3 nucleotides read TGTGCCAGCAGTATTGGACAGGGGTTTAGGGAAGCTTTCTTT. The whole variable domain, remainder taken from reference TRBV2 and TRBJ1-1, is EPEVTQTPSHQVTQMGQEVILRCVPISNHLYFYWYRQILGQKVEFLVSFYNNEISEKSEIFDDQFSVERPDGSNFTLKIRSTKLEDSAMYFCASSIGQGFREAFFGQGTRLTVV.

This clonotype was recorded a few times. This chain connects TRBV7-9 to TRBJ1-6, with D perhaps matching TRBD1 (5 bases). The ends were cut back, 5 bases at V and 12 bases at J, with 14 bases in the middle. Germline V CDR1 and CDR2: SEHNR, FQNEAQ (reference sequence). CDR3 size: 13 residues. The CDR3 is CASSPTGTGPLHF. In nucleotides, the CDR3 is TGTGCCAGCAGCCCCACAGGAACAGGACCCCTCCACTTT.

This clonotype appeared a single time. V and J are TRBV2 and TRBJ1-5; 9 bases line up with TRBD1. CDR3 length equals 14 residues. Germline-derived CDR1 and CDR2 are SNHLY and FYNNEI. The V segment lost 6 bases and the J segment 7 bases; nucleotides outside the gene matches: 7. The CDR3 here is CASSAQGARQPQHF. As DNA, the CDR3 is TGTGCCAGCAGCGCACAGGGGGCCAGGCAGCCCCAGCATTTT.

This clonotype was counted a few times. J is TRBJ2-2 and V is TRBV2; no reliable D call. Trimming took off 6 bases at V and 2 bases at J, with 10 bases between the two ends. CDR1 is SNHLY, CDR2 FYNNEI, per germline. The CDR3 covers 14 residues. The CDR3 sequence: CASRVETNTGELFF. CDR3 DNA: TGTGCCAGCAGGGTTGAAACTAACACCGGGGAGCTGTTTTTT.

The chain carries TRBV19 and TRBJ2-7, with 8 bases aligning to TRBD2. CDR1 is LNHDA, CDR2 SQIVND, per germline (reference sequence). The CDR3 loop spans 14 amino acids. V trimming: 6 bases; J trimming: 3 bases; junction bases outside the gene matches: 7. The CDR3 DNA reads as TGTGCCAGTAGGGGAGCGGGGGCCTACTACGAGCAGTACTTC. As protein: CASRGAGAYYEQYF. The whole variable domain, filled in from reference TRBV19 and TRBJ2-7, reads DGGITQSPKYLFRKEGQNVTLSCEQNLNHDAMYWYRQDPGQGLRLIYYSQIVNDFQKGDIAEGYSVSREKKESFPLTVTSAQKNPTAFYLCASRGAGAYYEQYFGPGTRLTVT.

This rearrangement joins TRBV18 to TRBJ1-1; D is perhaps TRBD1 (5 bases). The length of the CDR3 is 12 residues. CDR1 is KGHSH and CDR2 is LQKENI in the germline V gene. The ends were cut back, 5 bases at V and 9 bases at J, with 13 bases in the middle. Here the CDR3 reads CASSSGTHQAFF. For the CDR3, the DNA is TGTGCCAGCTCATCCGGGACGCACCAAGCTTTCTTT.

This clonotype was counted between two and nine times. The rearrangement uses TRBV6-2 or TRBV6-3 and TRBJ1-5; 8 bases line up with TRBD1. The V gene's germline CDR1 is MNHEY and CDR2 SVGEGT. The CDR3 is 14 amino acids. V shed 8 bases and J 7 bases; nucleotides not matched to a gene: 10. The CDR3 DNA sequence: TGTGCCAGCCGAACTACAGGGGGTAGCCAGCCCCAGCATTTT. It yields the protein CASRTTGGSQPQHF.

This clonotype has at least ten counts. DNA for the CDR3: TGCGCCAGCAGCCCGGGACAGAACACCGGGGAGCTGTTTTTT. It yields the protein CASSPGQNTGELFF. The chain joins TRBV4-3 to TRBJ2-2; D might be TRBD1 (6 bases). Germline CDR1 reads LGHNA; CDR2 reads YSLEER. The V and J ends lost 4 bases and 1 base respectively, with 7 bases between them. The CDR3 loop spans 14 amino acids.

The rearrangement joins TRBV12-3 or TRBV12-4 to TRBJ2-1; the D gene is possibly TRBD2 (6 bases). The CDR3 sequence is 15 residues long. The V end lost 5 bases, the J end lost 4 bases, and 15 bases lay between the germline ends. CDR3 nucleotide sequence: TGTGCCAGCAGTCCCCGGGTTAGCGGTTACAATGAGCAGTTCTTC. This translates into CASSPRVSGYNEQFF.

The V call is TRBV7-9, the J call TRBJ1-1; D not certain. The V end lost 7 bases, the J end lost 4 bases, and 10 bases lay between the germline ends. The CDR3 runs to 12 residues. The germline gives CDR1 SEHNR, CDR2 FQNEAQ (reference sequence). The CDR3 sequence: CASTSQATEAFF. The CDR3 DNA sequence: TGTGCCAGCACCTCCCAGGCCACTGAAGCTTTCTTT. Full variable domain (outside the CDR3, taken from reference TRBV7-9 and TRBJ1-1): DTGVSQNPRHKITKRGQNVTFRCDPISEHNRLYWYRQTLGQGPEFLTYFQNEAQLEKSRLLSDRFSAERPKGSFSTLEIQRTEQGDSAMYLCASTSQATEAFFGQGTRLTVV.

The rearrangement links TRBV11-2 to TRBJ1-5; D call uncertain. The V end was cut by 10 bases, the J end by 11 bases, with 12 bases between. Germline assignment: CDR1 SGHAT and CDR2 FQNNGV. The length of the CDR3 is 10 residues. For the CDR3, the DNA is TGTGCCACCCAGCCGATATCCCAGCATTTT. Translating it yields CATQPISQHF.

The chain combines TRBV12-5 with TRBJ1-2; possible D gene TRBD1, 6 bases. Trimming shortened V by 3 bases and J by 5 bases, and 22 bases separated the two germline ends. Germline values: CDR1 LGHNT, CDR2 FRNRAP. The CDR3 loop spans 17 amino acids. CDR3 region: CASGLPGDRQTYYGYTF. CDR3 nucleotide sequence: TGTGCTAGTGGTTTACCAGGGGATCGTCAGACTTATTATGGCTACACCTTC.

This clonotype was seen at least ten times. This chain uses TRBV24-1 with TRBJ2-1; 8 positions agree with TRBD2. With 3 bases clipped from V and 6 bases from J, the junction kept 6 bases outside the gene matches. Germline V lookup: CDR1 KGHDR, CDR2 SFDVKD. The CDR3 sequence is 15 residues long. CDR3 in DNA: TGTGCCACCAGTGATATTTCTAGCGGGTTCAATGAGCAGTTCTTC. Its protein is CATSDISSGFNEQFF.

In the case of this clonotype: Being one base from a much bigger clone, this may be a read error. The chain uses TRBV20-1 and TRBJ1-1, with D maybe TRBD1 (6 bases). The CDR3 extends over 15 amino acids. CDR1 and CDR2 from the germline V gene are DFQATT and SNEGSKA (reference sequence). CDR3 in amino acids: CSDRDAGAGNTEAFF. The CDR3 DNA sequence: TGCAGTGATAGAGATGCGGGGGCTGGGAACACTGAAGCTTTCTTT.

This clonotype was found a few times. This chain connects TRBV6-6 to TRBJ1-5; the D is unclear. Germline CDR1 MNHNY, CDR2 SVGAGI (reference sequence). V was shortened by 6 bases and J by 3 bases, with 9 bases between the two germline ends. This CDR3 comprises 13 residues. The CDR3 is CASSNNPNQPQHF. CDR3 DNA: TGTGCCAGCAGCAATAACCCCAATCAGCCCCAGCATTTT.

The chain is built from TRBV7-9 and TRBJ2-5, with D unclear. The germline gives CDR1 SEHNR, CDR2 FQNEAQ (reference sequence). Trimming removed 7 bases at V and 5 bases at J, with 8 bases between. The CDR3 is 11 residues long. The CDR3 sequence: CASTTAETQYF. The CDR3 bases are TGTGCCAGCACCACGGCGGAGACCCAGTACTTC. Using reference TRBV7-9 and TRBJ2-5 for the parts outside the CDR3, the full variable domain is DTGVSQNPRHKITKRGQNVTFRCDPISEHNRLYWYRQTLGQGPEFLTYFQNEAQLEKSRLLSDRFSAERPKGSFSTLEIQRTEQGDSAMYLCASTTAETQYFGPGTRLLVL.

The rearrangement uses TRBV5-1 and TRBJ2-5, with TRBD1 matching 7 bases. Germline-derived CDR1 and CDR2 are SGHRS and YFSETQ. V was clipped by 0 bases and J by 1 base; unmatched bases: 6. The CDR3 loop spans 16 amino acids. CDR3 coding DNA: TGCGCCAGCAGCTTGGCGCAGGGGGTGGGCCAAGAGACCCAGTACTTC. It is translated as CASSLAQGVGQETQYF.

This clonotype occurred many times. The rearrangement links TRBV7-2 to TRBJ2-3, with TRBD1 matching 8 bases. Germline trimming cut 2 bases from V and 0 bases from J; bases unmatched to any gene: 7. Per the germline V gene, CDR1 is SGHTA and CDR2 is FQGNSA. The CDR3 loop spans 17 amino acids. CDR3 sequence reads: CASSLRQGLDSTDTQYF. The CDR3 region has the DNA TGTGCCAGCAGCTTAAGACAGGGGCTAGATAGCACAGATACGCAGTATTTT.

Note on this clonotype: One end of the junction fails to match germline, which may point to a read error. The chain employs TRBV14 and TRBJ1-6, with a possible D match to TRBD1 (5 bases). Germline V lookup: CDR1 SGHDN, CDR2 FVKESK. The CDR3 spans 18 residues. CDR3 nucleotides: TGTGCCAGCAGCCAAGAGGGGCAGTGGGGGGTCTATGATTCACCCCTCCACTTT. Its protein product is CASSQEGQWGVYDSPLHF.